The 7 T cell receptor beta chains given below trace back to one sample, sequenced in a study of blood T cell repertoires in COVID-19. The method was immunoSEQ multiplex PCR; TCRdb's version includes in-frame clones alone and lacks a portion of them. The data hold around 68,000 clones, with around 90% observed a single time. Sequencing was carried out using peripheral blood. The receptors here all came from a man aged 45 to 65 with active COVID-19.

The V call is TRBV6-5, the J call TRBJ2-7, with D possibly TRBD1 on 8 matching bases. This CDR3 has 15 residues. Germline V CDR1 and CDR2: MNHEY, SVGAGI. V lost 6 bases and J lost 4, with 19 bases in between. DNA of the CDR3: TGTGCCAGCAGCAGGGGGCGCGAGGGGGGGTACGAGCAGTACTTC. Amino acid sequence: CASSRGREGGYEQYF.

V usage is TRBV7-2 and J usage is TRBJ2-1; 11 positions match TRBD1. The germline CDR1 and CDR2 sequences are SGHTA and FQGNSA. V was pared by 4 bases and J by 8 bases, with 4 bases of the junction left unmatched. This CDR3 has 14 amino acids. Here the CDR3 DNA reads TGTGCCAGCAGCTCGGACAGGGGGCGACATGAGCAGTTCTTC. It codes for CASSSDRGRHEQFF.

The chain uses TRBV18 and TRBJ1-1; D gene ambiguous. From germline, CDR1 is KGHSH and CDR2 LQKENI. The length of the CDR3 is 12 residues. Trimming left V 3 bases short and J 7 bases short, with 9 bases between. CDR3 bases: TGTGCCAGCTCACCGAGGTTGCTTGAAGCTTTCTTT. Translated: CASSPRLLEAFF.

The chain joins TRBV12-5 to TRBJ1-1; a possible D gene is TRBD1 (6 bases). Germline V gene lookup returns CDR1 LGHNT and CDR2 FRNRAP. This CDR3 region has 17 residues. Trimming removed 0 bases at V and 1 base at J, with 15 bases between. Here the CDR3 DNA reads TGTGCTAGTGGTTTGGTACTAAAGCAGGGACAGAACACTGAAGCTTTCTTT. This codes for CASGLVLKQGQNTEAFF.

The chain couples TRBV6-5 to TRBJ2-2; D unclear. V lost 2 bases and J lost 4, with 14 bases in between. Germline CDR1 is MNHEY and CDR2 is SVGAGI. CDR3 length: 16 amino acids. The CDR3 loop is CASSYTAQPPTGELFF. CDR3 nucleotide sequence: TGTGCCAGCAGTTACACGGCACAGCCCCCCACCGGGGAGCTGTTTTTT.

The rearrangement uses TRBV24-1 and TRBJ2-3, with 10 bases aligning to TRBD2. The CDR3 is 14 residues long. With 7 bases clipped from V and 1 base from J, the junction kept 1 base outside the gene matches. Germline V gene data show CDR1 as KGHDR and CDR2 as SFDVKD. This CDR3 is CATRGTSGTDTQYF. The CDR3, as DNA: TGTGCCACCAGGGGGACTAGCGGCACAGATACGCAGTATTTT.

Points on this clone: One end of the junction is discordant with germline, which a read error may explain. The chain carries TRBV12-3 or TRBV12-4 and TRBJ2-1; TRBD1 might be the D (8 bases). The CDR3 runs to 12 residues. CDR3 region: CASSLLRETGVF. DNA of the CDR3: TGTGCCAGCAGTTTATTGCGGGAGACAGGGGTCTTC.